What follows are 14 T cell receptor beta chains derived from one specimen sequenced in a study of T cell repertoires in cytomegalovirus infection. TCRdb re-called the reads through MiXCR, storing one row per CDR3 protein. The sample holds roughly 80,000 distinct CDR3 sequences; 20% to 30% are singletons and the top ten take 50%. The antigens of these receptors remain unknown. The sequencing used CD8+ T cells from cultured PBMCs, collected from culture after CMV antigen stimulation. The receptors were gathered from a human donor in good health (CMV status not recorded). Some clones in this sample may be carry-over from other donors' samples.

The V gene is TRBV27, the J gene TRBJ1-2; no clear D. The germline gives CDR1 MNHEY, CDR2 SMNVEV (reference sequence). Trimming pared 3 bases from V and 8 bases from J, leaving 13 bases between. CDR3 length: 13 amino acids. Here the CDR3 DNA reads TGTGCCAGCAGTTTTTCGGGCAACGAGGGCTACACCTTC. Translating gives CASSFSGNEGYTF.

The CDR3, as DNA: TGTGCCAGCAGCGCCGAGGATAAAAGTATTCAGTACTTC. Its translation is CASSAEDKSIQYF. The genes are TRBV3-1 and TRBJ2-4, with D hard to call. The V end was cut by 5 bases, the J end by 10 bases, with 15 bases between. Per germline, CDR1 LGHDT and CDR2 YNNKEL (reference sequence). This CDR3 is built from 13 residues.

This clonotype was observed at least ten times. The chain uses TRBV11-3 and TRBJ2-1; the D gene could be TRBD1 or TRBD2 (5 bases each). Trimming cost V 1 base and J 9 bases, with 16 bases left between them. The CDR3 loop spans 15 amino acids. CDR1 and CDR2 from the germline V gene are SGHNT and YENEEA. CDR3 bases: TGTGCCAGCAGCTTAGGAGGGGACGTTATTAGTGAGCAGTTCTTC. Translating gives CASSLGGDVISEQFF.

This clonotype was detected a few times. V and J are TRBV6-2 or TRBV6-3 and TRBJ2-7, with 8 bases matching TRBD1. The CDR3 sequence is 17 residues long. The V segment lost 6 bases and the J segment 2 bases; nucleotides outside the gene matches: 15. Looked up from germline, CDR1 is MNHEY and CDR2 is SVGEGT. For the CDR3, the DNA is TGTGCCAGCAGCGACCTCGAGGAGGACAGGGCCACCTACGAGCAGTACTTC. Translation: CASSDLEEDRATYEQYF.

In this sample, this clonotype turned up a few times. The chain has TRBV4-3 and TRBJ1-2, with D possibly TRBD1 on 5 matching bases. Trimming shortened V by 0 bases and J by 4 bases, and 15 bases separated the two germline ends. The CDR3 has 16 residues. Germline V CDR1 and CDR2: LGHNA, YSLEER. CDR3 coding DNA: TGCGCCAGCAGCCAAGATTTCCCACAGGACCGCTATGGCTACACCTTC. Translation: CASSQDFPQDRYGYTF.

This chain links TRBV4-1 with TRBJ2-2; D may match TRBD1 or TRBD2 (5 bases each). The CDR3 has 15 residues. Trimming took off 3 bases at V and 6 bases at J, with 14 bases between the two ends. The germline CDR1 and CDR2 sequences are MGHRA and YSYEKL. The CDR3 sequence is CASSQDGTAAGELFF. Here the CDR3 DNA reads TGCGCCAGCAGCCAGGACGGGACCGCTGCCGGGGAGCTGTTTTTT.

The genes are TRBV5-1 and TRBJ2-7, with 9 bases fitting TRBD1. This CDR3 comprises 14 residues. The J segment lost 0 bases and the V segment lost 5 bases, leaving 3 bases of the junction unmatched. Germline CDR1 reads SGHRS; CDR2 reads YFSETQ. Here the CDR3 DNA reads TGCGCCAGCAGGGGACAGGGAAGCTCCTACGAGCAGTACTTC. The encoded protein is CASRGQGSSYEQYF.

This clonotype was counted only a few times. The CDR3 nucleotides are TGTGCCAGCAGTTACGGGACTAGCGGCTACGAGCAGTACTTC. This codes for CASSYGTSGYEQYF. The J gene is TRBJ2-7, the V gene TRBV6-2 or TRBV6-3, with 11 bases lining up with TRBD2. V lost 2 bases to trimming and J lost 3 bases; unmatched junction nucleotides: 0. The CDR3 loop spans 14 amino acids. The germline V gene encodes CDR1 MNHEY and CDR2 SVGEGT.

This clonotype was counted only a few times. The chain employs TRBV5-8 and TRBJ2-1; a weak D match, TRBD2 (5 bases). CDR1 and CDR2 from the germline V gene are SGHTS and YDEGEE. The CDR3 covers 15 residues. Trimming stripped 4 bases from V and 1 base from J, with 12 bases between. The CDR3 DNA reads as TGTGCCAGCAGCCAAAGACTAATATCCTACAATGAGCAGTTCTTC. This gives the protein CASSQRLISYNEQFF.

V gene TRBV5-1 combines with J gene TRBJ2-1; 10 nucleotides agree with TRBD2. CDR1 and CDR2 (germline): SGHRS, YFSETQ. With 4 bases clipped from V and 6 bases from J, the junction kept 13 bases outside the gene matches. The CDR3 consists of 17 residues. CDR3 sequence reads: CASSPTTLAGVSNEQFF. CDR3 sequence (DNA): TGCGCCAGCAGCCCGACCACTCTAGCGGGAGTTTCCAATGAGCAGTTCTTC.

This clonotype was counted ten times or more. This chain joins TRBV7-9 and TRBJ2-5, with D possibly TRBD2 on 5 matching bases. Looked up from germline, CDR1 is SEHNR and CDR2 is FQNEAQ (reference sequence). Deletions cut 5 bases from V and 2 bases from J, with 21 bases between. The CDR3 length is 17 residues. This chain's CDR3 is CASSPGVGERFQETQYF. CDR3 nucleotides: TGTGCCAGCAGCCCCGGTGTCGGGGAAAGATTTCAAGAGACCCAGTACTTC.

The chain links TRBV20-1 to TRBJ1-3, with a tentative D call TRBD1 (6 bases). Germline V gene lookup returns CDR1 DFQATT and CDR2 SNEGSKA (reference sequence). This CDR3 contains 18 residues. Trimming cost V 1 base and J 0 bases, with 19 bases left between them. For the CDR3, the DNA is TGCAGTGCTAGAGGATCGGGACACATTATTAGCTCTGGAAACACCATATATTTT. Translated, it gives CSARGSGHIISSGNTIYF.

This clonotype was counted only a few times. The J gene is TRBJ2-5, the V gene TRBV27, with D possibly matching TRBD2 (6 bases). CDR1 is MNHEY and CDR2 is SMNVEV in the germline V gene (reference sequence). The CDR3 totals 13 residues. V was shortened by 2 bases and J by 3 bases, with 7 bases between the two germline ends. CDR3 region: CASSLIAEETQYF. Here the CDR3 DNA reads TGTGCCAGCAGTTTAATAGCGGAAGAGACCCAGTACTTC.

This clonotype has a count of ten or more. J is TRBJ2-1 and V is TRBV11-3, with D perhaps TRBD1 (6 bases). The length of the CDR3 is 16 residues. Germline V gives CDR1 SGHNT, CDR2 YENEEA. V shed 4 bases and J shed 0 bases, with 13 bases lying between them. CDR3 coding DNA: TGTGCCAGCAGCTCCAACAGGGTTAACTCCTACAATGAGCAGTTCTTC. It yields the protein CASSSNRVNSYNEQFF.